This passage covers 19 T cell receptor beta chains from one sample sequenced in a study of blood T cell repertoires in COVID-19. Repertoires were generated with immunoSEQ multiplex PCR, while TCRdb's copy carries only in-frame clones and drops some. This table has 60,000 to 65,000 clones, approximately 80% appearing once. Sequencing input: peripheral blood. Source of these receptors: a man in his fifties or sixties with COVID-19, enrolled during active disease.

The V and J genes are TRBV5-1 and TRBJ1-1, with 10 bases matching TRBD1. The germline gives CDR1 SGHRS, CDR2 YFSETQ. This CDR3 has 15 residues. V shed 2 bases, J shed 5 bases, and the junction held 6 bases outside the gene matches. In nucleotides, the CDR3 is TGCGCCAGCAGCTTCGATATGGGACAGGGGACTGAAGCTTTCTTT. Residues: CASSFDMGQGTEAFF.

This sequence joins TRBV4-1 and TRBJ2-1; 12 bases are a match to TRBD2. V lost 4 bases and J lost 8; bases outside the gene matches: 15. Germline-derived CDR1 and CDR2 are MGHRA and YSYEKL. The CDR3 has 18 residues. The CDR3 DNA sequence: TGCGCCAGCAGCCCACGGCCCCCGGGACTAGCGGGCCCACATGAGCAGTTCTTC. Its translation is CASSPRPPGLAGPHEQFF.

This chain connects TRBV10-3 to TRBJ2-7; unclear D gene. Trimming stripped 4 bases from V and 6 bases from J, with 7 bases between. The germline gives CDR1 ENHRY, CDR2 SYGVKD. This CDR3 has 11 amino acids. In nucleotides, the CDR3 is TGTGCCATCAGTGCGGGTCTCGAGCAGTACTTC. It is translated as CAISAGLEQYF.

This clone was detected only once. The genes are TRBV18 and TRBJ1-4; D unresolved. Germline V lookup: CDR1 KGHSH, CDR2 LQKENI. Trimming removed 3 bases at V and 7 bases at J, with 12 bases between. This CDR3 has 14 residues. The CDR3 nucleotides read TGTGCCAGCTCACCTGCAGATCGGGGTGAAAAACTGTTTTTT. Protein product: CASSPADRGEKLFF.

The genes are TRBV28 and TRBJ1-1, with a tentative D call TRBD1 (6 bases). Germline loops: CDR1 MDHEN, CDR2 SYDVKM. This CDR3 has 12 amino acids. The V end was cut by 3 bases, the J end by 8 bases, with 10 bases between. The chain's CDR3 is CASSFGTSEAFF. CDR3 coding DNA: TGTGCCAGCAGTTTTGGGACATCGGAAGCTTTCTTT.

The chain links TRBV5-1 to TRBJ2-3; D is unclear. The CDR3 contains 15 residues. V was pared by 0 bases and J by 0 bases, with 8 bases between. Germline V gene lookup returns CDR1 SGHRS and CDR2 YFSETQ. CDR3: CASSLVSASTDTQYF. CDR3 in DNA: TGCGCCAGCAGCTTGGTGAGCGCAAGCACAGATACGCAGTATTTT.

This chain joins TRBV18 and TRBJ2-5; a weak D match, TRBD2 (6 bases). Germline assignment: CDR1 KGHSH and CDR2 LQKENI. V lost 6 bases, J lost 2 bases, and 10 bases lay in between. This CDR3 contains 13 residues. The CDR3 sequence: CASSLAEQETQYF. The CDR3 DNA sequence: TGTGCCAGCTCCTTAGCGGAGCAAGAGACCCAGTACTTC.

This chain uses TRBV11-2 with TRBJ1-4; D may be TRBD1 (5 bases). The CDR3 spans 15 residues. Trimming left V 4 bases short and J 7 bases short, with 16 bases between. The V gene's germline CDR1 is SGHAT and CDR2 FQNNGV. The CDR3 sequence: CASSSQGGFSEKLFF. As DNA, the CDR3 is TGTGCCAGCAGCTCTCAGGGCGGTTTCTCTGAAAAACTGTTTTTT.

The chain employs TRBV6-5 and TRBJ2-7, with D perhaps TRBD1 (6 bases). Trimming removed 6 bases at V and 5 bases at J, with 17 bases between. This CDR3 is 14 amino acids long. The V gene's germline CDR1 is MNHEY and CDR2 SVGAGI. The CDR3 spells CASRPRGLWNEQYF. The CDR3 DNA reads TGTGCCAGCAGACCCAGGGGATTGTGGAACGAGCAGTACTTC.

V is TRBV6-5 and J is TRBJ2-7, with unresolved D. The V end lost 0 bases, the J end lost 0 bases, and 6 bases lay between the germline ends. Germline V gene lookup returns CDR1 MNHEY and CDR2 SVGAGI. The CDR3 consists of 14 residues. DNA of the CDR3: TGTGCCAGCAGTTACTCCCCAAACTCCTACGAGCAGTACTTC. Its protein is CASSYSPNSYEQYF.

The chain couples TRBV7-2 to TRBJ2-5, with 7 bases that match TRBD1. J lost 3 bases, V lost 5 bases, and 6 bases had no gene match. Germline V CDR1 and CDR2: SGHTA, FQGNSA. The CDR3 sequence is 14 residues long. The CDR3 bases are TGTGCCAGCAGCCTGTCCGGGACAGAAGAGACCCAGTACTTC. It codes for CASSLSGTEETQYF.

This clone has a handful of counts. The V call is TRBV10-3, the J call TRBJ1-2; tentatively, D is TRBD1 (6 bases). The length of the CDR3 is 14 residues. Germline V gene data show CDR1 as ENHRY and CDR2 as SYGVKD. The germline V and J ends were trimmed by 6 bases and 7 bases, with 18 bases remaining between them. The CDR3 protein is CAISSNTGIRGYTF. The CDR3 DNA follows: TGTGCCATCAGCTCCAACACAGGGATCCGTGGCTACACCTTC.

The chain is built from TRBV19 and TRBJ1-5; TRBD1 matches at 9 bases. Germline V gene data show CDR1 as LNHDA and CDR2 as SQIVND (reference sequence). After removal of 8 bases from V and 6 bases from J, the junction contained 8 bases not matched to a gene. This CDR3 comprises 14 residues. The CDR3 region is CASRPGQGSQPQHF. CDR3 nucleotide sequence: TGTGCCAGTCGTCCGGGACAGGGTAGTCAGCCCCAGCATTTT. The whole variable domain, remainder taken from reference TRBV19 and TRBJ1-5, is DGGITQSPKYLFRKEGQNVTLSCEQNLNHDAMYWYRQDPGQGLRLIYYSQIVNDFQKGDIAEGYSVSREKKESFPLTVTSAQKNPTAFYLCASRPGQGSQPQHFGDGTRLSIL.

The rearrangement uses TRBV7-9 and TRBJ2-3, with 8 bases aligning to TRBD2. This CDR3 is built from 12 residues. The V gene end was trimmed by 8 bases and the J gene end by 3 bases; junction bases not matched to a gene: 1. The germline gives CDR1 SEHNR, CDR2 FQNEAQ (reference sequence). DNA of the CDR3: TGTGCCAGCGAGCGGGGGACAGATACGCAGTATTTT. Residues: CASERGTDTQYF.

The V gene is TRBV11-2, the J gene TRBJ1-3; 9 nucleotides match TRBD1. The V gene end was trimmed by 7 bases and the J gene end by 7 bases; junction bases not matched to a gene: 8. Germline lookup yields CDR1 SGHAT and CDR2 FQNNGV. The CDR3 is 14 amino acids. The CDR3 sequence is CASTPGQGLNTIYF. The CDR3 DNA sequence: TGTGCCAGCACACCGGGACAGGGCCTGAACACCATATATTTT.

V is TRBV5-1 and J is TRBJ2-7; TRBD2 matches at 7 bases. The CDR3 loop spans 14 amino acids. Unmatched junction bases numbered 5, after V lost 3 bases and J lost 2 bases. CDR1 and CDR2 (germline): SGHRS, YFSETQ. The CDR3 here is CASSSLGGTYEQYF. CDR3 nucleotides: TGCGCCAGCAGCTCCCTCGGGGGGACCTACGAGCAGTACTTC.

The CDR3 protein is CASGLSDRLDTQYF. CDR3 bases: TGTGCTAGTGGCCTCTCGGACAGATTAGATACGCAGTATTTT. The rearrangement uses TRBV12-5 and TRBJ2-3, with a tentative D call TRBD1 (6 bases). The V gene's germline CDR1 is LGHNT and CDR2 FRNRAP. Trimming took 6 bases from V and 5 from J, leaving 15 bases between them. There are 14 residues in the CDR3.

This sequence joins TRBV5-1 and TRBJ2-3, with 8 positions matching TRBD1. The CDR3 covers 16 residues. Per the germline V gene, CDR1 is SGHRS and CDR2 is YFSETQ. V was pared by 4 bases and J by 5 bases, with 12 bases of the junction left unmatched. CDR3 sequence (DNA): TGCGCCAGCAGCGCTAACCCGACAGGGGATGGAGATACGCAGTATTTT. Translating gives CASSANPTGDGDTQYF.

The chain has TRBV7-2 and TRBJ2-5, with D perhaps TRBD2 (6 bases). The V gene's germline CDR1 is SGHTA and CDR2 FQGNSA. CDR3 size: 15 residues. V shed 4 bases and J shed 4 bases, with 16 bases lying between them. The CDR3 DNA reads TGTGCCAGCAGCTCCGGGTGGGGGGTAGCAGAGACCCAGTACTTC. The encoded protein is CASSSGWGVAETQYF.